The TCR beta chain under discussion was sequenced for a study of OX40 agonist ivuxolimab in advanced cancers. Study context: An agonistic human IgG2 monoclonal antibody against OX40 (CD134) was given.

The junction had 0 bases not matched to a gene; V was cut back by 4 bases and J by 4 bases. Germline CDR1 reads SQVTM; CDR2 reads ANQGSEA. The CDR3 runs to 12 residues. Profiling relied on immunoSEQ multiplex PCR, and the TCRdb table lists in-frame clones only, not all of them. The sample contains 96,000 or so clones, about 84% of which appear only once. For this clone: Within the sample, other DNA sequences also encode this same CDR3.

The chain uses TRBV29-1 and TRBJ1-1; 10 positions match TRBD1. The sequence was obtained from an adult with an advanced solid tumor such as melanoma, head and neck, liver or kidney cancer. The specimen comprised CD4+ or CD8+ T cells sorted from blood, sampled in a trial of the OX40 agonist ivuxolimab. The CDR3 DNA sequence: TGCAGCGTTGGACAGGGGGCCACTGAAGCTTTCTTT. As protein: CSVGQGATEAFF.